One sample yielded the 21 T cell receptor beta chains listed below, sequenced in a study of T cell responses to AZD1222 COVID-19 vaccine. Sequencing was performed with immunoSEQ multiplex PCR; in TCRdb, only in-frame clones are kept and a portion is missing. The data show some 140,000 clones, roughly 89% seen once. Sequencing was performed on peripheral blood, taken on day 0 of AZD1222 vaccination. All receptors come from an adult in good health.

The chain links TRBV7-9 to TRBJ2-2; D tentatively fits TRBD1 or TRBD2 (6 bases each). Germline assignment: CDR1 SEHNR and CDR2 FQNEAQ (reference sequence). This CDR3 has 19 residues. V lost 5 bases and J lost 2, with 24 bases in between. DNA for the CDR3: TGTGCCAGCAGCCTGCCAACCAAGGGGGGAGGCTATAACACCGGGGAGCTGTTTTTT. Translation: CASSLPTKGGGYNTGELFF.

This clone came up once. This chain's CDR3 is CASSVPGDYGYTF. The CDR3 DNA is TGTGCCAGCAGTGTCCCGGGGGACTATGGCTACACCTTC. This chain links TRBV2 with TRBJ1-2; D perhaps matches TRBD1 (5 bases). Looked up from germline, CDR1 is SNHLY and CDR2 is FYNNEI. With 4 bases removed from V and 3 bases from J, the gap between germline ends came to 9 bases. The CDR3 loop spans 13 amino acids.

The chain combines TRBV24-1 with TRBJ1-1, with TRBD1 matching 11 bases. Germline V gene data show CDR1 as KGHDR and CDR2 as SFDVKD. The CDR3 contains 15 residues. The V segment lost 6 bases and the J segment 6 bases; nucleotides outside the gene matches: 8. CDR3 region: CATSKGTGGFPEAFF. In DNA form, the CDR3 reads TGTGCCACCAGTAAGGGGACAGGGGGGTTCCCTGAAGCTTTCTTT.

This rearrangement joins TRBV10-2 to TRBJ1-2, with 7 bases that match TRBD1. V shed 0 bases, J shed 1 base, and the junction held 2 bases outside the gene matches. The germline V gene encodes CDR1 WSHSY and CDR2 SAAADI. This CDR3 spans 15 amino acids. CDR3 coding DNA: TGCGCCAGCAGTGAGTCAGGGGGCCTTAACTATGGCTACACCTTC. It translates to CASSESGGLNYGYTF.

The chain combines TRBV18 with TRBJ1-5; no reliable D call. Trimming took 4 bases from V and 10 from J, leaving 14 bases between them. This CDR3 contains 13 residues. The germline V gene encodes CDR1 KGHSH and CDR2 LQKENI. The CDR3 loop reads CASSRLGSGPQHF. The CDR3 DNA reads TGTGCCAGCTCACGTTTGGGATCAGGTCCCCAGCATTTT.

The chain is built from TRBV6-1 and TRBJ2-5, with a weak D call TRBD2 (6 bases). CDR3 length: 15 amino acids. Germline V lookup: CDR1 MNHNS, CDR2 SASEGT. V lost 1 base and J 7 bases, leaving 16 bases between the germline ends. CDR3 in amino acids: CASSEVSGKRATQYF. CDR3 DNA: TGTGCCAGCAGTGAAGTTTCCGGAAAGCGGGCGACCCAGTACTTC.

The chain is built from TRBV11-2 and TRBJ2-3, with D perhaps matching TRBD2 (5 bases). Germline V CDR1 and CDR2: SGHAT, FQNNGV. The CDR3 runs 17 residues. Trimming took 0 bases from V and 1 from J, leaving 14 bases between them. CDR3 residues: CASSLEGRGAGTDTQYF. The CDR3 coding sequence is TGTGCCAGCAGCTTAGAAGGTCGCGGAGCGGGCACAGATACGCAGTATTTT.

The sample holds a few counts of this clone. The V call is TRBV21-1, the J call TRBJ1-5; the D call in the table, TRBD1, was not verified against the DNA. TRBV21-1 is a listed pseudogene. The CDR3 spans 22 residues. CDR3 coding DNA: TGTGCCAGCAGCAAAGTAGGGAGACAGGGCTCCCTGAGTCGATTGGGCAATCAGCCCCAGCATTTT. Its protein product is CASSKVGRQGSLSRLGNQPQHF.

V usage is TRBV4-3 and J usage is TRBJ2-2, with unresolved D. This CDR3 region has 13 residues. Germline V gives CDR1 LGHNA, CDR2 YSLEER. V was shortened by 1 base and J by 7 bases, with 7 bases between the two germline ends. CDR3: CASSQVGGGELFF. The CDR3 DNA reads as TGCGCCAGCAGCCAAGTCGGCGGCGGGGAGCTGTTTTTT.

The V gene is TRBV7-3, the J gene TRBJ2-3, with TRBD2 identical over 13 bases. The CDR3 is 14 amino acids. Germline V gene data show CDR1 as SGHTA and CDR2 as FQGTGA. Trimming at V came to 5 bases and at J to 4 bases, leaving 0 bases not matched to a gene. The CDR3, as DNA: TGTGCCAGCAGCACTAGCGGGAGGGCAGATACGCAGTATTTT. Amino acid sequence: CASSTSGRADTQYF.

This sequence joins TRBV30 and TRBJ2-4; 8 nucleotides line up with TRBD1. The germline V gene encodes CDR1 GTSNPN and CDR2 SVGIG (reference sequence). This CDR3 is 15 amino acids long. V lost 2 bases to trimming and J lost 0 bases; unmatched junction nucleotides: 3. The DNA for the CDR3 is TGTGCCTGGAGTCAGGGGGCACTAGCCAAAAACATTCAGTACTTC. This translates into CAWSQGALAKNIQYF.

The V gene is TRBV9, the J gene TRBJ2-7; the match to TRBD2 covers 7 bases. Trimming removed 0 bases from V and 4 bases from J; junction bases left unmatched: 4. This CDR3 is built from 14 residues. Looked up from germline, CDR1 is SGDLS and CDR2 is YYNGEE. The CDR3 protein is CASSVAEGGYEQYF. Written as DNA, the CDR3 is TGTGCCAGCAGCGTAGCGGAGGGAGGGTACGAGCAGTACTTC.

The rearrangement links TRBV3-1 (or the pseudogene TRBV3-2) to TRBJ2-3; D perhaps matches TRBD2 (6 bases). CDR1 and CDR2 (germline): LGHDT, YNNKEL (reference sequence). The CDR3 extends over 13 amino acids. Trimming removed 1 base from V and 6 bases from J, with 8 bases in between. The CDR3 nucleotides read TGTGCCAGCAGCCAAGCGGCGGGGGATACGCAGTATTTT. Translation gives CASSQAAGDTQYF.

The chain combines TRBV7-9 with TRBJ1-4; tentative D call: TRBD1 (5 bases). The CDR3 is made up of 15 amino acids. Germline V CDR1 and CDR2: SEHNR, FQNEAQ (reference sequence). Trimming pared 7 bases from V and 5 bases from J, leaving 17 bases between. CDR3 residues: CASKPRARENEKLFF. The CDR3 coding sequence is TGTGCCAGCAAACCCCGGGCCAGGGAAAATGAAAAACTGTTTTTT.

The chain is built from TRBV9 and TRBJ1-3; TRBD1 agrees at 7 bases. This CDR3 contains 14 residues. The germline V gene has CDR1 SGDLS and CDR2 YYNGEE. Unmatched junction bases numbered 4, after V lost 3 bases and J lost 4 bases. The CDR3 sequence is CASSGQGPGNTIYF. CDR3 nucleotide sequence: TGTGCCAGCAGCGGACAGGGACCCGGAAACACCATATATTTT. The full variable domain, in which reference TRBV9 and TRBJ1-3 provide the parts outside the CDR3, is DSGVTQTPKHLITATGQRVTLRCSPRSGDLSVYWYQQSLDQGLQFLIQYYNGEERAKGNILERFSAQQFPDLHSELNLSSLELGDSALYFCASSGQGPGNTIYFGEGSWLTVV.

CDR3 nucleotide sequence: TGTGCCAGCAGGGGACAGGGTTTCATCTTTGAAAAACTGTTTTTT. It translates to CASRGQGFIFEKLFF. The chain joins TRBV2 to TRBJ1-4; 9 positions agree with TRBD1. Germline CDR1 reads SNHLY; CDR2 reads FYNNEI. This CDR3 has 15 amino acids. The V and J ends lost 6 bases and 7 bases, in that order; junction bases with no gene match: 9.

This CDR3 reads CATSRVSGGGFTNEQFF. CDR3 DNA sequence: TGTGCCACCAGCAGAGTTAGTGGAGGGGGCTTTACAAATGAGCAGTTCTTC. The V and J genes are TRBV15 and TRBJ2-1, with D possibly being TRBD1 (7 bases). Germline V gives CDR1 LNHNV, CDR2 YYDKDF (reference sequence). With 1 base removed from V and 7 bases from J, the gap between germline ends came to 20 bases. The CDR3 has 17 amino acids.

J is TRBJ2-1 and V is TRBV24-1; 7 bases align to TRBD1. The CDR3 is 16 amino acids. Trimming took 5 bases from V and 4 from J; bases not matched to a gene: 10. Germline V CDR1 and CDR2: KGHDR, SFDVKD. The CDR3 loop is CATSVRRDSLYNEQFF. The CDR3 bases are TGTGCCACCAGTGTCCGCCGGGACAGTCTTTACAATGAGCAGTTCTTC.

This chain connects TRBV30 to TRBJ1-1; D might be TRBD1 (5 bases). From germline, CDR1 is GTSNPN and CDR2 SVGIG (reference sequence). The V and J ends lost 3 bases and 1 base respectively, with 15 bases between them. The CDR3 loop spans 15 amino acids. As DNA, the CDR3 is TGTGCCTGGAGGTACAAGGGACCGTCGAACACTGAAGCTTTCTTT. Its protein is CAWRYKGPSNTEAFF.

This clone came up once. The chain is built from TRBV19 and TRBJ1-5; D is ambiguous. CDR1 is LNHDA, CDR2 SQIVND, per germline (reference sequence). The length of the CDR3 is 15 residues. Trimming took 1 base from V and 2 from J, leaving 9 bases between them. In DNA, the CDR3 is TGTGCCAGTAGTATAGGTGGATTTGGCAATCAGCCCCAGCATTTT. This codes for CASSIGGFGNQPQHF. The entire variable domain, with the rest obtained from reference TRBV19 and TRBJ1-5, is as follows: DGGITQSPKYLFRKEGQNVTLSCEQNLNHDAMYWYRQDPGQGLRLIYYSQIVNDFQKGDIAEGYSVSREKKESFPLTVTSAQKNPTAFYLCASSIGGFGNQPQHFGDGTRLSIL.

V is TRBV5-8 and J is TRBJ1-5, with D perhaps TRBD1 (5 bases). V shed 4 bases and J shed 2 bases, with 13 bases lying between them. The CDR3 has 15 residues. Looked up from germline, CDR1 is SGHTS and CDR2 is YDEGEE. The CDR3 reads CASSLSGAGNQPQHF. The CDR3 DNA is TGTGCCAGCAGCCTGAGCGGGGCGGGCAATCAGCCCCAGCATTTT.